This TCR beta chain is from a study of blood T cell repertoires in COVID-19. Measured with immunoSEQ multiplex PCR; TCRdb has only the in-frame clones, and not every one. The sample lists roughly 430,000 clones, 88% occurring once. From germline, CDR1 is MNHEY and CDR2 SVGAGI. The CDR3 loop spans 13 amino acids. V gave up 6 bases and J gave up 4 bases, with 12 bases separating them. Sequencing input: PBMCs or T cells enriched from blood (not recorded which). The receptor's source is a woman in her forties with acute COVID-19. V is TRBV6-5 and J is TRBJ1-1, with D possibly being TRBD1 (5 bases). CDR3 in DNA: TGTGCCAGCAGGGTACAGGTTTTCACTGAAGCTTTCTTT. Protein: CASRVQVFTEAFF.